This T cell receptor beta chain derives from a study of T cell therapy after organ transplantation. Study-wide background: Expansion used a peptide pool of 30 HLA class I and II CMV epitopes.

The V gene's germline CDR1 is MNHEY and CDR2 SMNVEV (reference sequence). The CDR3 spans 16 residues. Trimming took 0 bases from V and 0 from J, leaving 6 bases between them. With regard to this clone: The antigen remains unidentified.

The assay was immunoSEQ multiplex PCR, and TCRdb's table has in-frame clones only and misses some. The data hold over 45,000 clones, with 94% observed a single time. Study results and limitations: Both transferred clonotypes and endogenous ones absent from products apparently reconstituted. Nonresponder repertoires showed strong pretherapy expansions, barely changing post-therapy. Low CD8+ T cell yield possibly reduced coverage, hiding nonresponder expansions.

This clonotype was sampled from a human patient who had received a solid organ transplant and had CMV disease. Sequences were derived from CD8+ T cells from blood, sampled before autologous CMV-specific T cell therapy. The chain is built from TRBV27 and TRBJ2-6; D is unclear. As DNA, the CDR3 is TGTGCCAGCAGTTTATCCTTGACCTCTGGGGCCAACGTCCTGACTTTC. Its translation is CASSLSLTSGANVLTF.